The 11 T cell receptor beta chains listed next were all sequenced from one sample in a study of blood T cells in healthy people across ages (dated by TCRdb to the mid-2010s). Library preparation was by 5' RACE. Sequencing was performed on an Illumina HiSeq 2500. A second PCR of 7 to 11 cycles was performed with a sample-barcoded 5' primer and a J-beta primer mix. TCRdb reprocessed the public reads (quality trimming at Q25 with fastp, clone calling with MiXCR) and kept in-frame beta chains. Duplicate CDR3 protein sequences are folded into a single record with the most common DNA and genes. The sample table contains some 900,000 distinct CDR3 sequences; only one count was recorded for around 46% of them. The biggest ten clones account for roughly 13% of the sample. The sequencing input was blood. These TCRs come from a man aged 30-40 years in good health.

This chain links TRBV5-1 with TRBJ1-2; the D gene is possibly TRBD1 (6 bases). Trimming took 0 bases from V and 8 from J, leaving 11 bases between them. This CDR3 is built from 13 residues. In germline, CDR1 is SGHRS, CDR2 YFSETQ. CDR3 bases: TGCGCCAGCAGCTTGGGCGGGGGCGGAGGCTACACCTTC. It translates to CASSLGGGGGYTF.

The V and J genes are TRBV7-6 and TRBJ2-5, with no clear D. V lost 4 bases and J 5 bases, leaving 11 bases between the germline ends. Germline-derived CDR1 and CDR2 are SGHVS and FNYEAQ. CDR3 length: 13 residues. CDR3: CASSSGFGETQYF. In DNA, the CDR3 is TGTGCCAGCAGCTCAGGTTTCGGGGAGACCCAGTACTTC.

This clonotype was recorded at least ten times. V and J are TRBV6-1 and TRBJ2-3; D might be TRBD2 (7 bases). Germline V gives CDR1 MNHNS, CDR2 SASEGT. CDR3 size: 15 residues. Between the trimmed V and J ends, which lost 6 bases and 4 bases, there was a span of 17 bases. The CDR3 reads CASSRSAGASDTQYF. CDR3 in DNA: TGTGCCAGCAGCCGGTCGGCGGGGGCTTCAGATACGCAGTATTTT.

The genes are TRBV5-1 and TRBJ1-2; TRBD1 matches at 7 bases. The junction had 11 bases not matched to a gene; V was cut back by 0 bases and J by 3 bases. The CDR3 sequence is 17 residues long. Looked up from germline, CDR1 is SGHRS and CDR2 is YFSETQ. The CDR3 DNA reads TGCGCCAGCAGCTTGGTATCTACAGGGGCCGCTGACTATGGCTACACCTTC. It encodes CASSLVSTGAADYGYTF.

This clonotype was counted between two and nine times. The chain has TRBV7-9 and TRBJ2-1; D remains ambiguous. Germline V lookup: CDR1 SEHNR, CDR2 FQNEAQ (reference sequence). This CDR3 has 14 residues. Trimming pared 1 base from V and 9 bases from J, leaving 13 bases between. CDR3 loop: CASSLDSRRSEQFF. CDR3 sequence (DNA): TGTGCCAGCAGCTTAGATTCCCGGCGGAGTGAGCAGTTCTTC.

As for this clonotype: This may arise from a read error, as a much more abundant clone is one base away. The DNA for the CDR3 is TGTGCCAGCGTAGCACAGGGGGCGAACGAGCAGTACTTC. Protein sequence: CASVAQGANEQYF. The genes are TRBV28 and TRBJ2-5; 9 positions match TRBD1. Near its end, the DNA agrees better with TRBJ2-7, so the J call may be wrong. Germline CDR1 reads MDHEN; CDR2 reads SYDVKM. CDR3 length equals 13 residues.

This clonotype was observed a few times. This sequence joins TRBV6-5 and TRBJ1-2; D is uncertain. Germline lookup yields CDR1 MNHEY and CDR2 SVGAGI. The V end was cut by 2 bases, the J end by 6 bases, with 10 bases between. The CDR3 covers 13 residues. The CDR3 spells CASSYLNGNGYTF. CDR3 nucleotides: TGTGCCAGCAGTTACCTCAACGGGAATGGCTACACCTTC.

This chain links TRBV6-6 with TRBJ2-1; 8 bases fit TRBD2. With V trimmed by 8 bases and J by 6 bases, 9 bases remained unmatched. This CDR3 comprises 14 residues. CDR1 and CDR2 from the germline V gene are MNHNY and SVGAGI (reference sequence). The CDR3 sequence is CASVGTGGSNEQFF. CDR3 in DNA: TGTGCCAGCGTCGGAACGGGGGGGAGCAATGAGCAGTTCTTC.

The chain is built from TRBV7-9 and TRBJ1-4; D unclear. CDR1 is SEHNR and CDR2 is FQNEAQ in the germline V gene (reference sequence). The CDR3 runs to 11 residues. V was clipped by 11 bases and J by 14 bases, with 18 bases between them. Here the CDR3 DNA reads TGTGCCCCCAGTTTAGGAGGACCTCTGTTTTTT. Protein: CAPSLGGPLFF.

The chain joins TRBV29-1 to TRBJ2-5; D unresolved. The germline V and J ends were trimmed by 5 bases and 0 bases, with 10 bases remaining between them. The CDR3 consists of 13 residues. CDR1 SQVTM and CDR2 ANQGSEA come from the germline V gene. The CDR3 coding sequence is TGCAGCGTTCAGACCGTGTACCAAGAGACCCAGTACTTC. As protein: CSVQTVYQETQYF.

A single count supports this clonotype. CDR3 DNA: TGCGCCAGCAGCCAATTCGCGAACACTGAAGCTTTCTTT. Translated, it gives CASSQFANTEAFF. This sequence joins TRBV4-1 and TRBJ1-1, with D hard to call. Trimming shortened V by 2 bases and J by 1 base, and 5 bases separated the two germline ends. The germline V gene encodes CDR1 MGHRA and CDR2 YSYEKL. This CDR3 is 13 amino acids long.